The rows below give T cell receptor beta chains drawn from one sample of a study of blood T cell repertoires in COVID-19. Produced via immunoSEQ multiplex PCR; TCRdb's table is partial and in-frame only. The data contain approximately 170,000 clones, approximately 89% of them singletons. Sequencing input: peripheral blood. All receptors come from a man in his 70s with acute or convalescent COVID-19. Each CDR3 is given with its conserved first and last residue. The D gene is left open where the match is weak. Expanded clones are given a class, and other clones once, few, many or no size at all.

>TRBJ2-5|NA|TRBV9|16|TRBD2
TGTGCCAGCAGCCCATACAGACTAGCGGGAGGGGAGACCCAGTACTTC
CASSPYRLAGGETQYF
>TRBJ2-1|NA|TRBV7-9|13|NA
TGTGCCAGCAGCTTAGGCAGTTACAATGAGCAGTTCTTC
CASSLGSYNEQFF
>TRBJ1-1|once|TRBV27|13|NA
TGTGCCAGCACCCCTTCTGCGGGCACTGAAGCTTTCTTT
CASTPSAGTEAFF
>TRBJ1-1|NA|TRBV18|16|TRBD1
TGTGCCAGCTCACAATCCGGGACAGGGGGCGGAACTGAAGCTTTCTTT
CASSQSGTGGGTEAFF
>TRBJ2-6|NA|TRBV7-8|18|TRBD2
TGTGCCAGCAGTTGGGGGAGGGCAGGGCTCACTGGGGCCAACGTCCTGACTTTC
CASSWGRAGLTGANVLTF
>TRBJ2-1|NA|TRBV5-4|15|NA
TGTGCCAGCAGCTCGTCGGCAGGCCTCAGGGATGAGCAGTTCTTC
CASSSSAGLRDEQFF
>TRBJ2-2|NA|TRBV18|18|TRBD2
TGTGCCAGCTCACCACCTCGGACTAGCGGGGGGGCCGGACGGGAGCTGTTTTTT
CASSPPRTSGGAGRELFF
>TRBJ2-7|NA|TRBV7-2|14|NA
TGTGCCAGCAGCTTAGATGTAGATACCTACGAGCAGTACTTC
CASSLDVDTYEQYF
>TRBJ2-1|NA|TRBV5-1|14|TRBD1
TGCGCCAGCGCTCTACAGGGGAGAGACAATGAGCAGTTCTTC
CASALQGRDNEQFF
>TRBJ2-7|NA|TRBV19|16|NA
TGTGCCAGTAGTTCAAGGGGGTATCGAAAGGACTACGAGCAGTACTTC
CASSSRGYRKDYEQYF
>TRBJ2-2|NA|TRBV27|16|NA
TGTGCCAGCAGTCCGTACAAAGTGGCGAACACCGGGGAGCTGTTTTTT
CASSPYKVANTGELFF
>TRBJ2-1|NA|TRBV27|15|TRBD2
TGTGCCAGCAGTCAAAGCGGGAGGGCCTTGGGTGAGCAGTTCTTC
CASSQSGRALGEQFF
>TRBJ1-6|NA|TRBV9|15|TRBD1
TGTGCCAGCAGCGTTGAAGGCAGGGGGAATTCACCCCTCCACTTT
CASSVEGRGNSPLHF
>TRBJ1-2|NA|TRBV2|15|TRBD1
TGTGCCAGCAGCGTAATCCAGGGGGCCGCTCCGGCTGGCACCTTC
CASSVIQGAAPAGTF
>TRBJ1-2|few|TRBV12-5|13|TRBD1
TGTGCTAGTGGTTTCGGACAGGGAGATGGCTACACCTTC
CASGFGQGDGYTF
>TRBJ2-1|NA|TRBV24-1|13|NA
TGTGCCACCGGTAAGACAGGCGACAATGAGCAGTTCTTC
CATGKTGDNEQFF
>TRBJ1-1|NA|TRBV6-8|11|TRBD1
TGTGCCAGACAGGGGTGGACTGAAGCTTTCTTT
CARQGWTEAFF
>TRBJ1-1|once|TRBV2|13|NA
TGTGCCAGCTCCCCACAGGTGGACACTGAAGCTTTCTTT
CASSPQVDTEAFF
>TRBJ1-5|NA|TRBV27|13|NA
TGTGCCAGCAGTATTCGAGGCAATCAGCCCCAGCATTTT
CASSIRGNQPQHF
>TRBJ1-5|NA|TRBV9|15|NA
TGTGCCAGCAGCGTAGGGGGCAATAGCAATCAGCCCCAGCATTTT
CASSVGGNSNQPQHF
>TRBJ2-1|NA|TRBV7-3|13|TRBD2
TGTGCCAGCAGTCCTAGCGGGGGCGATGAGCAGTTCTTC
CASSPSGGDEQFF
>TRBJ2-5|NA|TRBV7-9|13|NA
TGTGCCAGCAGCTTAAGTCACGGAGAGACCCAGTACTTC
CASSLSHGETQYF
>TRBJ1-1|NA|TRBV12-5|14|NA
TGTGCTAGTGGTTTTCCCACTACGGGGACTGAAGCTTTCTTT
CASGFPTTGTEAFF
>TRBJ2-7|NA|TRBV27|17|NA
TGTGCCAGCAGTTTAAAGTTGGGAGGGGGTTTTACGGACGAGCAGTACTTC
CASSLKLGGGFTDEQYF
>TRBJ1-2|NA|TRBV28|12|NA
TGTGCCAGCAATGGCGGGTCCTATGGCTACACCTTC
CASNGGSYGYTF
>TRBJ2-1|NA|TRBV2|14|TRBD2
TGTGCCACCTACGGACTAGCGGGAGGGAGGGAGCAGTTCTTC
CATYGLAGGREQFF
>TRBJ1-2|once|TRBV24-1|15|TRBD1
TGTGCCACCAGTGACACGGGACAGGGAGTAGGAGGCTACACCTTC
CATSDTGQGVGGYTF